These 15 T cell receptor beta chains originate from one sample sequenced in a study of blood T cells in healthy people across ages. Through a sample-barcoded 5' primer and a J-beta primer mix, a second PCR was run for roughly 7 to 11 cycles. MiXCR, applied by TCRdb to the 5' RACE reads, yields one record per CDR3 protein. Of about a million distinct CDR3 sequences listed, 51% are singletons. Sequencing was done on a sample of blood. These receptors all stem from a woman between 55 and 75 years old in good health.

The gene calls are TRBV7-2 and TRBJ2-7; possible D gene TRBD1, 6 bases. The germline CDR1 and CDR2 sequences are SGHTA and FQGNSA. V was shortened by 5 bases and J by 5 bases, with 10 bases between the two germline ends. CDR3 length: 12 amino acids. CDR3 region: CASSPHRDEQYF. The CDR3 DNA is TGTGCCAGCAGCCCACACAGGGACGAGCAGTACTTC.

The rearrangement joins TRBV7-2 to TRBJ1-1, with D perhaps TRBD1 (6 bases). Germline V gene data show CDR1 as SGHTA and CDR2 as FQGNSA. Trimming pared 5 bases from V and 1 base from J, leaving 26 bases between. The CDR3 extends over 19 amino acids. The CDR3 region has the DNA TGTGCCAGCAGCCGCCCGAGAGTGGGGGGTAGGGGGACGAACACTGAAGCTTTCTTT. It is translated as CASSRPRVGGRGTNTEAFF.

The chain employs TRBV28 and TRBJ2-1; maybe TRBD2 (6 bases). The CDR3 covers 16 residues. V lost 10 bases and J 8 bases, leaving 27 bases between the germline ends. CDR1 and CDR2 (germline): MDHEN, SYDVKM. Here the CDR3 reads CANSQMRAGLIHEQFF. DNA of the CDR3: TGTGCCAACAGCCAGATGCGGGCGGGGCTGATTCATGAGCAGTTCTTC.

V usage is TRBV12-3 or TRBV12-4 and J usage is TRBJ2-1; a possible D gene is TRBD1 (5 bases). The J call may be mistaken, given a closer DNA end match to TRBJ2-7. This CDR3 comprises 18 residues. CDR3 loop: CASSFFQLGEGAYNEQYF. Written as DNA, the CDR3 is TGTGCCAGCAGTTTTTTCCAATTGGGCGAAGGGGCCTACAATGAGCAGTACTTC.

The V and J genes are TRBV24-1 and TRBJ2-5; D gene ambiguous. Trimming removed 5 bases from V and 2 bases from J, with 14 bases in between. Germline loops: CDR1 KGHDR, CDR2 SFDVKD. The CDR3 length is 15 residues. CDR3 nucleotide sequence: TGTGCCACCAGTGGTCCCCACGGGCGACAAGAGACCCAGTACTTC. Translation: CATSGPHGRQETQYF.

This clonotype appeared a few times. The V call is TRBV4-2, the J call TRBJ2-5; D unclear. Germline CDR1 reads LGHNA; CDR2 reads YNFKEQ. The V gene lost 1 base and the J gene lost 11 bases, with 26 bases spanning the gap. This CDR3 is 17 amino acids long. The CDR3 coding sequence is TGTGCCAGCAGCCAAGCGGTTCAAGCCTTCACGGGCAATGAGCAGTACTTC. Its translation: CASSQAVQAFTGNEQYF.

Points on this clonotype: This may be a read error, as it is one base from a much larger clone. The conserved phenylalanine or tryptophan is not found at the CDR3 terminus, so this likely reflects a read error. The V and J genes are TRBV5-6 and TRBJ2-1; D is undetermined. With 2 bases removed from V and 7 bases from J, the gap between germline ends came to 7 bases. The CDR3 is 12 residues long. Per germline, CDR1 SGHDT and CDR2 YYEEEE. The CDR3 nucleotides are TGTGCCAGCAGCTTTGGTGTTAATGAGCAGTTCTTA. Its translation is CASSFGVNEQFL.

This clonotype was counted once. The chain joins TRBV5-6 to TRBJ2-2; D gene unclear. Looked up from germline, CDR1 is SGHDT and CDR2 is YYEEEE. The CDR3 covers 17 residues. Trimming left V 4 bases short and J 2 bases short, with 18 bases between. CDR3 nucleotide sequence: TGTGCCAGCAGCCTCCTCGCAGGAAGGATCAACACCGGGGAGCTGTTTTTT. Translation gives CASSLLAGRINTGELFF.

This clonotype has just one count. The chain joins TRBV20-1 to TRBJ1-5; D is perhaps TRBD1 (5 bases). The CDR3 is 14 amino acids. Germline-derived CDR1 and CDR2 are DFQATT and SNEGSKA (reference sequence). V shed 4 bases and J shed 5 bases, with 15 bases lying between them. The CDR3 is CSAISPTGDQPQHF. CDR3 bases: TGCAGTGCTATTTCACCTACGGGGGATCAGCCCCAGCATTTT.

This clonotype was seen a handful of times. The CDR3 nucleotides read TGCGCCAGCAGCCAAACGACTAGCGGAGGTCAGGAGACCCAGTACTTC. This gives the protein CASSQTTSGGQETQYF. The chain uses TRBV4-1 and TRBJ2-5; 9 bases map to TRBD2. CDR1 is MGHRA and CDR2 is YSYEKL in the germline V gene. After removal of 2 bases from V and 5 bases from J, the junction contained 9 bases not matched to a gene. This CDR3 is built from 16 residues.

The CDR3 spells CSASRQVNQPQHF. The CDR3 DNA sequence: TGCAGTGCTAGCCGACAGGTCAATCAGCCCCAGCATTTT. This sequence joins TRBV20-1 and TRBJ1-5, with D perhaps TRBD1 (6 bases). Germline CDR1 and CDR2: DFQATT and SNEGSKA (reference sequence). CDR3 length: 13 residues. With 3 bases removed from V and 3 bases from J, the gap between germline ends came to 9 bases.

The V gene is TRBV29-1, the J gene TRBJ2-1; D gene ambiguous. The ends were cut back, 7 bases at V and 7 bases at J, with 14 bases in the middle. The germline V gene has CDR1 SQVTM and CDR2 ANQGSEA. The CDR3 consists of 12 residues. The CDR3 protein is CSATEMVNEQFF. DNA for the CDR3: TGCAGCGCCACCGAGATGGTAAATGAGCAGTTCTTC.

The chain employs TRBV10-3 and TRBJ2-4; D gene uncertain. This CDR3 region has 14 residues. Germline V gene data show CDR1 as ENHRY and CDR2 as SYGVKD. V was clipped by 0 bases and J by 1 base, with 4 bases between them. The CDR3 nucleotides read TGTGCCATCAGTGAGTCCCGTGCCAAAAACATTCAGTACTTC. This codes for CAISESRAKNIQYF.

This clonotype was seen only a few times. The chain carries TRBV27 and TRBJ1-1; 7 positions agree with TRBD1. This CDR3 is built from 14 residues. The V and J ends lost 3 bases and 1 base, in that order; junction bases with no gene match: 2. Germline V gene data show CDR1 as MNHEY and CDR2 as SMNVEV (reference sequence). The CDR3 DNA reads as TGTGCCAGCAGTTTCTACAGGGGGAACACTGAAGCTTTCTTT. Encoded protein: CASSFYRGNTEAFF.

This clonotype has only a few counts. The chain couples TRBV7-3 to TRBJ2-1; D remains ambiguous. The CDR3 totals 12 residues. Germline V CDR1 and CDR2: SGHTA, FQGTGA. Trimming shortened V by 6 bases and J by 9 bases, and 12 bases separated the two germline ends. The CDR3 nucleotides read TGTGCCAGCAGGTTGCCTGGTGGTGAGCAGTTCTTC. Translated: CASRLPGGEQFF.